This passage covers 28 T cell receptor beta chains from one sample sequenced in a study of beta chain features in type 1 diabetes. The antigens for these receptors are not known. The study's findings and limits: Within each of all four CD4+ subsets, Type 1 diabetes patients had TCRB CDR3s that were moderately but significantly shorter.

The whole isolated RNA underwent reverse transcription, so sequencing captured expressed TCRB transcripts. The method was immunoSEQ multiplex PCR; TCRdb's version includes in-frame clones alone and lacks a portion of them. Found here are more than 250,000 clones, about 20% of them singletons; the top ten hold 0.028%. The sequencing sample was made of naive CD4+ T cells from blood. The receptors were gathered from a woman in her 40s with type 1 diabetes.

This clone came up a few times. The chain is built from TRBV4-2 and TRBJ1-2, with unresolved D. Germline CDR1 and CDR2: LGHNA and YNFKEQ. Trimming stripped 0 bases from V and 4 bases from J, with 12 bases between. CDR3 size: 15 residues. CDR3 protein: CASSQDLVRGYGYTF. The CDR3 DNA follows: TGTGCCAGCAGCCAAGATTTGGTCCGCGGCTATGGCTACACCTTC.

J is TRBJ2-5 and V is TRBV30; 8 nucleotides agree with TRBD2. The last part of the DNA fits TRBJ2-7 better; the J call may be wrong. The CDR3 loop spans 11 amino acids. In germline, CDR1 is GTSNPN, CDR2 SVGIG (reference sequence). CDR3 in DNA: TGTGCCTGGACCGGACTAGCCGAGCAGTACTTC. Translation gives CAWTGLAEQYF.

The DNA of the CDR3 is TGTGCCACCAGCAGAGGGGACAGGCAAAATGAAAAACTGTTTTTT. Translation: CATSRGDRQNEKLFF. The V and J genes are TRBV15 and TRBJ1-4; 8 nucleotides agree with TRBD1. The V and J ends lost 1 base and 5 bases, in that order; junction bases with no gene match: 3. The CDR3 has 15 amino acids. Germline CDR1 is LNHNV and CDR2 is YYDKDF (reference sequence).

The chain is built from TRBV28 and TRBJ1-2; TRBD1 might be the D (5 bases). The germline gives CDR1 MDHEN, CDR2 SYDVKM. Trimming left V 3 bases short and J 5 bases short, with 13 bases between. This CDR3 comprises 14 residues. CDR3 in DNA: TGTGCCAGCAGTTTTATCAGGGCGGATTATGGCTACACCTTC. Its protein is CASSFIRADYGYTF.

Worth noting for this clone: Other DNA sequences in this specimen translate into the identical CDR3. The chain uses TRBV7-3 and TRBJ2-1; the match to TRBD1 covers 7 bases. From germline, CDR1 is SGHTA and CDR2 FQGTGA. This CDR3 is 14 amino acids long. The V and J ends lost 5 bases and 1 base, in that order; junction bases with no gene match: 2. CDR3 protein: CASSPGGSYNEQFF. CDR3 coding DNA: TGTGCCAGCAGCCCAGGGGGTTCCTACAATGAGCAGTTCTTC.

The J gene is TRBJ2-1, the V gene TRBV4-3; 8 bases line up with TRBD2. The germline V gene has CDR1 LGHNA and CDR2 YSLEER. The CDR3 extends over 16 amino acids. With V trimmed by 0 bases and J by 8 bases, 9 bases remained unmatched. The CDR3 protein is CASSQDRTGGPHEQFF. The CDR3 DNA is TGCGCCAGCAGCCAAGATAGAACGGGAGGGCCCCATGAGCAGTTCTTC.

V usage is TRBV9 and J usage is TRBJ2-1, with a tentative D call TRBD2 (6 bases). This CDR3 has 14 residues. From germline, CDR1 is SGDLS and CDR2 YYNGEE. The V end lost 2 bases, the J end lost 6 bases, and 12 bases lay between the germline ends. In nucleotides, the CDR3 is TGTGCCAGCAGCGTGACTACCGGGGGCAATGAGCAGTTCTTC. This codes for CASSVTTGGNEQFF.

This clone appeared a few times. J is TRBJ1-2 and V is TRBV9, with 10 bases matching TRBD1. V shed 4 bases, J shed 2 bases, and the junction held 5 bases outside the gene matches. The CDR3 totals 15 residues. CDR1 and CDR2 from the germline V gene are SGDLS and YYNGEE. The CDR3 DNA is TGTGCCAGCAGCCCCGCGGGACAGGGGAACTATGGCTACACCTTC. Its translation: CASSPAGQGNYGYTF.

This clone has more than one count but fewer than ten. The J gene is TRBJ1-2, the V gene TRBV19; 7 positions agree with TRBD1. There are 14 residues in the CDR3. Trimming took 1 base from V and 7 from J; bases not matched to a gene: 6. Germline values: CDR1 LNHDA, CDR2 SQIVND (reference sequence). In DNA, the CDR3 is TGTGCCAGTAGTATAGGACAGGGTGTGATTGGCTACACCTTC. Protein sequence: CASSIGQGVIGYTF.

The chain employs TRBV14 and TRBJ2-7; 10 bases line up with TRBD1. V gave up 4 bases and J gave up 2 bases; unmatched junction bases: 5. The length of the CDR3 is 15 residues. Per the germline V gene, CDR1 is SGHDN and CDR2 is FVKESK. CDR3 region: CASSLWTGGPYEQYF. The CDR3 coding sequence is TGTGCCAGCAGCCTGTGGACAGGGGGACCCTACGAGCAGTACTTC.

V gene TRBV18 combines with J gene TRBJ2-7, with 10 bases aligning to TRBD2. This CDR3 comprises 16 residues. Germline CDR1 is KGHSH and CDR2 is LQKENI. Trimming at V came to 1 base and at J to 6 bases, leaving 9 bases not matched to a gene. The CDR3, as DNA: TGTGCCAGCTCACCACGACGGCAGACTAGCGGGCCCGAGCAGTACTTC. This sequence encodes CASSPRRQTSGPEQYF.

Of note for this clone: In the same sample, other DNA sequences code for this CDR3. The chain is built from TRBV2 and TRBJ1-5; tentative D call: TRBD1 (5 bases). Trimming pared 4 bases from V and 0 bases from J, leaving 7 bases between. This CDR3 comprises 14 residues. Germline CDR1 reads SNHLY; CDR2 reads FYNNEI. The CDR3 sequence is CASSAGGSNQPQHF. The CDR3 DNA follows: TGTGCCAGCAGTGCCGGGGGTAGCAATCAGCCCCAGCATTTT.

The rearrangement uses TRBV29-1 and TRBJ2-5, with a weak D call TRBD2 (7 bases). The CDR3 has 14 amino acids. Germline-derived CDR1 and CDR2 are SQVTM and ANQGSEA. Trimming stripped 6 bases from V and 5 bases from J, with 19 bases between. CDR3 sequence reads: CSVAGAPGGETQYF. The DNA for the CDR3 is TGCAGCGTCGCGGGGGCCCCGGGTGGGGAGACCCAGTACTTC.

This sequence joins TRBV28 and TRBJ1-6; TRBD1 aligns across 10 bases. V dropped 6 bases and J dropped 8; count of bases not matched to a gene: 4. CDR3 length: 14 residues. Per the germline V gene, CDR1 is MDHEN and CDR2 is SYDVKM. CDR3 DNA: TGTGCCAGCAGCCCCGGGACAGGGGATTCACCCCTCCACTTT. It is translated as CASSPGTGDSPLHF.

This clone was counted only a few times. The rearrangement joins TRBV7-9 to TRBJ2-7; TRBD2 matches at 9 bases. CDR1 SEHNR and CDR2 FQNEAQ come from the germline V gene (reference sequence). V lost 10 bases, J lost 4 bases, and 8 bases stayed unmatched. The CDR3 consists of 13 residues. CDR3 sequence reads: CATLAGSAYEQYF. The CDR3 region has the DNA TGTGCCACCCTAGCGGGGTCTGCGTACGAGCAGTACTTC. The whole variable domain, remainder taken from reference TRBV7-9 and TRBJ2-7, is DTGVSQNPRHKITKRGQNVTFRCDPISEHNRLYWYRQTLGQGPEFLTYFQNEAQLEKSRLLSDRFSAERPKGSFSTLEIQRTEQGDSAMYLCATLAGSAYEQYFGPGTRLTVT.

In this sample, this clone turned up a few times. The J gene is TRBJ1-5, the V gene TRBV19; D call uncertain. Germline loops: CDR1 LNHDA, CDR2 SQIVND (reference sequence). CDR3 length: 12 residues. V was clipped by 3 bases and J by 5 bases, with 5 bases between them. The CDR3 sequence is CASSIQDQPQHF. For the CDR3, the DNA is TGTGCCAGTAGTATTCAGGATCAGCCCCAGCATTTT.

The chain carries TRBV7-2 and TRBJ1-2; D remains ambiguous. The CDR3 consists of 13 residues. CDR1 is SGHTA, CDR2 FQGNSA, per germline. V lost 1 base to trimming and J lost 8 bases, with 11 bases between them. CDR3 region: CASSLGGNQGYTF. For the CDR3, the DNA is TGTGCCAGCAGCTTAGGAGGGAATCAAGGCTACACCTTC.

Comments on this clone: This same CDR3 is encoded by further DNA sequences in the sample. The chain uses TRBV18 and TRBJ2-7; D possibly corresponds to TRBD2 (5 bases). The CDR3 spans 12 residues. Germline V gene sequence: CDR1 KGHSH, CDR2 LQKENI. V gave up 3 bases and J gave up 3 bases, with 6 bases separating them. The chain's CDR3 is CASSPDFYEQYF. The CDR3 DNA reads TGTGCCAGCTCACCGGACTTCTACGAGCAGTACTTC.

Only a few counts were recorded for this clone. J is TRBJ2-5 and V is TRBV6-5; 7 bases map to TRBD2. The CDR3 is 15 residues long. Germline CDR1 and CDR2: MNHEY and SVGAGI. J was trimmed by 3 bases and V by 4 bases; bases with no gene match: 8. The CDR3 DNA is TGTGCCAGCAGTTCCCTCTTGGGGGGGGAAGAGACCCAGTACTTC. It translates to CASSSLLGGEETQYF.

The chain has TRBV11-2 and TRBJ1-2; D may be TRBD1 (6 bases). The CDR3 runs 14 residues. The germline CDR1 and CDR2 sequences are SGHAT and FQNNGV. The V and J ends lost 5 bases and 4 bases respectively, with 14 bases between them. The CDR3 DNA reads TGTGCCAGCAGCGTAACAGGGATCGGCTATGGCTACACCTTC. It translates to CASSVTGIGYGYTF.

V is TRBV4-2 and J is TRBJ2-3, with D perhaps matching TRBD1 (5 bases). Germline V lookup: CDR1 LGHNA, CDR2 YNFKEQ. With 1 base removed from V and 6 bases from J, the gap between germline ends came to 17 bases. The CDR3 spans 16 residues. The CDR3 DNA is TGTGCCAGCAGCCAAGGGACAAGCGAGATAACCGATACGCAGTATTTT. Translation: CASSQGTSEITDTQYF.

The J gene is TRBJ2-7, the V gene TRBV7-9; 7 bases agree with TRBD1. The J segment lost 3 bases and the V segment lost 5 bases, leaving 4 bases of the junction unmatched. The CDR3 is made up of 13 amino acids. In germline, CDR1 is SEHNR, CDR2 FQNEAQ (reference sequence). CDR3 DNA sequence: TGTGCCAGCAGCCGAGGGGGCAGCTACGAGCAGTACTTC. Protein: CASSRGGSYEQYF. The whole variable domain, remainder taken from reference TRBV7-9 and TRBJ2-7, is DTGVSQNPRHKITKRGQNVTFRCDPISEHNRLYWYRQTLGQGPEFLTYFQNEAQLEKSRLLSDRFSAERPKGSFSTLEIQRTEQGDSAMYLCASSRGGSYEQYFGPGTRLTVT.

This clone was counted between two and nine times. The CDR3 DNA sequence: TGTGCCAGTAGCGTGACAGAAAACTATGGCTACACCTTC. Translating it yields CASSVTENYGYTF. This chain links TRBV19 with TRBJ1-2; weak D call: TRBD1 (5 bases). V lost 6 bases to trimming and J lost 2 bases, with 10 bases between them. Germline V gene sequence: CDR1 LNHDA, CDR2 SQIVND (reference sequence). This CDR3 comprises 13 residues.

This clone has more than one count but fewer than ten. The CDR3 sequence is CASSAPGLAGGPSYNEQFF. CDR3 sequence (DNA): TGTGCCAGCAGCGCCCCGGGGCTAGCGGGGGGGCCCTCCTACAATGAGCAGTTCTTC. The chain joins TRBV9 to TRBJ2-1; TRBD2 matches at 12 bases. The CDR3 runs to 19 residues. In germline, CDR1 is SGDLS, CDR2 YYNGEE. V gave up 3 bases and J gave up 0 bases; unmatched junction bases: 10.

The table lists this clone with a few counts. The rearrangement links TRBV5-1 to TRBJ2-7, with 10 bases lining up with TRBD1. The germline gives CDR1 SGHRS, CDR2 YFSETQ. With 4 bases clipped from V and 0 bases from J, the junction kept 4 bases outside the gene matches. This CDR3 contains 15 residues. This chain's CDR3 is CASSPGQGISYEQYF. Here the CDR3 DNA reads TGCGCCAGCAGCCCGGGACAGGGGATCTCCTACGAGCAGTACTTC.

Points on this clone: The sample carries other DNA sequences with the same CDR3. V usage is TRBV28 and J usage is TRBJ1-1; D is uncertain. Per germline, CDR1 MDHEN and CDR2 SYDVKM. The CDR3 has 12 residues. V lost 4 bases and J 1 base, leaving 4 bases between the germline ends. The CDR3 here is CASSWPNTEAFF. DNA for the CDR3: TGTGCCAGCAGTTGGCCGAACACTGAAGCTTTCTTT.

Here the CDR3 reads CASSLDPGRDYGYTF. CDR3 bases: TGTGCCAGCAGCTTAGACCCAGGGCGCGACTATGGCTACACCTTC. The chain employs TRBV11-2 and TRBJ1-2; possibly TRBD1 for D (5 bases). Germline assignment: CDR1 SGHAT and CDR2 FQNNGV. V was pared by 0 bases and J by 3 bases, with 11 bases between. This CDR3 contains 15 residues.

As DNA, the CDR3 is TGTGCCAGCAGGACCCCGACAGGGGGCAACGAGCAGTACTTC. This translates into CASRTPTGGNEQYF. The V call is TRBV6-1, the J call TRBJ2-7; 10 nucleotides line up with TRBD1. This CDR3 is 14 amino acids long. With 6 bases clipped from V and 5 bases from J, the junction kept 7 bases outside the gene matches. The germline V gene has CDR1 MNHNS and CDR2 SASEGT.